Only one count was recorded for the clone carrying this T cell receptor (beta chain). Its antigen is still unknown. The sample is drawn from a study of pediatric ulcerative colitis. Study outcomes and limitations: A couple of rectal clonotypes were found only in ulcerative colitis patients, all of them. This repertoire reflects total lymphocytes rather than subpopulations like regulatory T cells.

During colonoscopy, one to two rectal pinch biopsies were collected. Before the diagnostic colonoscopy, ulcerative colitis patients were free of immunosuppressive medication. CDR1 and CDR2 from the germline V gene are LGHNA and YNFKEQ. The CDR3 is 12 residues long. V lost 5 bases to trimming and J lost 6 bases; unmatched junction nucleotides: 3. This was a survey-level run. Data came from immunoSEQ multiplex PCR; TCRdb stores just in-frame clones and leaves some out. Here the sample spans about 35,000 clones, roughly 81% being singletons. The specimen was gut tissue. This TCR was recovered from a boy younger than 18 with mild ulcerative colitis. The V and J genes are TRBV4-2 and TRBJ2-7; 8 bases match TRBD1. The CDR3 DNA reads TGTGCCAGCAGCAAGACAGGGGCCGAGCAGTACTTC. It yields the protein CASSKTGAEQYF.